This T cell receptor beta chain was identified during a study of T cell responses to AZD1222 COVID-19 vaccine. Study-wide findings and caveats: Spike-spanning, vaccine-associated CD4 TCRs were dominant at 160-218 and 743-854.

In regard to this clone: The antigen is unknown.

Measured with immunoSEQ multiplex PCR; TCRdb has only the in-frame clones, and not every one. Of roughly 150,000 clones listed, roughly 89% are singletons. V gave up 4 bases and J gave up 2 bases; unmatched junction bases: 4. The CDR3 is 14 residues long. CDR1 and CDR2 from the germline V gene are SGHDN and FVKESK. This specimen consisted of peripheral blood, obtained 28 days after the second AZD1222 dose. The clonotype was recovered from an adult who received the AZD1222 COVID-19 vaccine. The V gene is TRBV14, the J gene TRBJ2-7; the match to TRBD1 covers 8 bases. CDR3 sequence (DNA): TGTGCCAGCAGCCCGACAGGGGTTCCCTACGAGCAGTACTTC. Its protein product is CASSPTGVPYEQYF. Looking up the rest from reference TRBV14 and TRBJ2-7 gives the full variable domain: EAGVTQFPSHSVIEKGQTVTLRCDPISGHDNLYWYRRVMGKEIKFLLHFVKESKQDESGMPNNRFLAERTGGTYSTLKVQPAELEDSGVYFCASSPTGVPYEQYFGPGTRLTVT.